Given below is one T cell receptor beta chain in context. The antigen remains unidentified. Viral peptide pools were used in the ViraFEST assay to expand antigen-specific CD4+ T cells, and sequencing came afterward. Once cultured for roughly ten days, the cells underwent separation to obtain CD4+ T cells. Participants were given two doses of BNT162b2 or mRNA-1273 vaccine. Nucleocapsid antibodies were negative in the vaccine recipients, who had never had SARS-CoV-2 infection. Days 3 and 7 were when half the medium was replaced with IL-2 medium. The data were obtained in a study of vaccination effects on CD4 cells after COVID-19. Notes on the study in general: Clones from infection and from vaccination both contracted markedly late after vaccination. No early post-infection timepoints were available in the study, which also included few convalescent patients.

Measured with immunoSEQ multiplex PCR; TCRdb has only the in-frame clones, and not every one. The sample lists about 80,000 clones; roughly 73% were seen once. The clonotype comes from a human donor who received a COVID-19 vaccine. The specimen comprised CD4+ T cells from PBMCs cultured with HCoV-OC43 spike peptides, sampled after COVID-19 vaccination. Subset noted: HCoV-OC43 spike overlapping peptide pool stimulation.

The CDR3, as DNA: TGTGCCAGTAGCCTCCCTGGCGGGGCGACCACCGGGGAGCTGTTTTTT. Protein product: CASSLPGGATTGELFF. The chain joins TRBV19 to TRBJ2-2, with TRBD2 as a possible D gene (6 bases). V dropped 6 bases and J dropped 4 bases, with 18 bases sitting between them. The CDR3 consists of 16 residues. Looked up from germline, CDR1 is LNHDA and CDR2 is SQIVND (reference sequence).